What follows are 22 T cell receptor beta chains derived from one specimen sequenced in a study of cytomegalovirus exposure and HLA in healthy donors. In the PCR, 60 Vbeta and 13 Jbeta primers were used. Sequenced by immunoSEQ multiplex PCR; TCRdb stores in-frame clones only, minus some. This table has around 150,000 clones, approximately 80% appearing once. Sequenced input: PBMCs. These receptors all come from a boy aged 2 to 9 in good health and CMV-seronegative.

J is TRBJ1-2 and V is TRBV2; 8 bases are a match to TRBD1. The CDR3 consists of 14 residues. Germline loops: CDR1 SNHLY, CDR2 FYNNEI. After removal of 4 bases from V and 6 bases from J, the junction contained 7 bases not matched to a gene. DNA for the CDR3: TGTGCCAGCAGTGGTCAGGGGGCGAGGCATGGCTACACCTTC. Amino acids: CASSGQGARHGYTF.

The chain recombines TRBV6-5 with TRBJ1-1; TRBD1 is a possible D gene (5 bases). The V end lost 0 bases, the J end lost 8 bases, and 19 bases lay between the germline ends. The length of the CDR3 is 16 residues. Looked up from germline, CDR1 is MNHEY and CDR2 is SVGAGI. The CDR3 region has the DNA TGTGCCAGCAGTTACTCGCCGGGGACCGGGGAGGGCGAAGCTTTCTTT. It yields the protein CASSYSPGTGEGEAFF.

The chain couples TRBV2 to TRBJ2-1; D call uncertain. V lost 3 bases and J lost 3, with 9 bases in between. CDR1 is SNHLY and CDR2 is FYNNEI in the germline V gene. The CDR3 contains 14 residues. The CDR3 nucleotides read TGTGCCAGCAGTGACGTCAACAGCTACAATGAGCAGTTCTTC. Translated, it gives CASSDVNSYNEQFF.

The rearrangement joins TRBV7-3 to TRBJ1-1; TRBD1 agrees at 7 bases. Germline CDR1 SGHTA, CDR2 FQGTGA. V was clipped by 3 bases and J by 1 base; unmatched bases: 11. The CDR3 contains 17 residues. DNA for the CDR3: TGTGCCAGCAGCTTTGCGGCAAGGTACAGGGGGAACACTGAAGCTTTCTTT. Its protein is CASSFAARYRGNTEAFF.

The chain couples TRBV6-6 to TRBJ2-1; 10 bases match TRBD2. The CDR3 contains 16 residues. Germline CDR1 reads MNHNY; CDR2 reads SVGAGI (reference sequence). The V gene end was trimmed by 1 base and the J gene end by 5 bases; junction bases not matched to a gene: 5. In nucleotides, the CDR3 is TGTGCCAGCAGTTACTTCGCTAGCGGGAGCAACAATGAGCAGTTCTTC. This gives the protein CASSYFASGSNNEQFF.

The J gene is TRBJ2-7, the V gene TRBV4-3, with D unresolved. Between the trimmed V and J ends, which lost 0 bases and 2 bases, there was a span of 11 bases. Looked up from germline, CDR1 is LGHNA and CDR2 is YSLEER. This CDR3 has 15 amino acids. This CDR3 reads CASSQDFDIAYEQYF. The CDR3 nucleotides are TGCGCCAGCAGCCAAGATTTTGACATCGCCTACGAGCAGTACTTC.

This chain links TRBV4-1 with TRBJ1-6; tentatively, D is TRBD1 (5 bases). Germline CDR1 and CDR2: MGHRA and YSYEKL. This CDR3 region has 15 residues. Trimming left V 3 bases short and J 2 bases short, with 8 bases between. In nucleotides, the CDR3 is TGCGCCAGCAGCCACCCGACAGCCTATAATTCACCCCTCCACTTT. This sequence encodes CASSHPTAYNSPLHF.

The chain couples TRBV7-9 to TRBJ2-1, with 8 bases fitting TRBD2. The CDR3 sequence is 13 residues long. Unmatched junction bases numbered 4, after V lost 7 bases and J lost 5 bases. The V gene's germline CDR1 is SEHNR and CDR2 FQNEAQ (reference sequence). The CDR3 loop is CASTREGHNEQFF. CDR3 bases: TGTGCCAGCACCCGGGAGGGACACAATGAGCAGTTCTTC.

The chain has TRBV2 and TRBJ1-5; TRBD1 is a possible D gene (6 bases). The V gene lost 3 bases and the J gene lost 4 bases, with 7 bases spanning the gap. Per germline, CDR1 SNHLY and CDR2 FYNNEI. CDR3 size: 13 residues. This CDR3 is CASSEDRNQPQHF. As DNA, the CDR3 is TGTGCCAGCAGTGAGGACAGAAATCAGCCCCAGCATTTT. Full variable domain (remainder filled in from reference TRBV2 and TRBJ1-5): EPEVTQTPSHQVTQMGQEVILRCVPISNHLYFYWYRQILGQKVEFLVSFYNNEISEKSEIFDDQFSVERPDGSNFTLKIRSTKLEDSAMYFCASSEDRNQPQHFGDGTRLSIL.

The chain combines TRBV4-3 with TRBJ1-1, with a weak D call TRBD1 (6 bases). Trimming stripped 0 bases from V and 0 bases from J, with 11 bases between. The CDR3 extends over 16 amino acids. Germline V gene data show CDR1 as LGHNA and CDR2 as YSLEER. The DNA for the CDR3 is TGCGCCAGCAGCCAAGATTTTCAGGGGATGAACACTGAAGCTTTCTTT. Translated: CASSQDFQGMNTEAFF.

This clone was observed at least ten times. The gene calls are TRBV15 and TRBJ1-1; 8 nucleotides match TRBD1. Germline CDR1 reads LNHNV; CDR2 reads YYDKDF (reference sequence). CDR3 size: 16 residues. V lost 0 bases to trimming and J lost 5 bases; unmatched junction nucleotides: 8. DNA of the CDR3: TGTGCCACCAGCAGAGATCGGGGGACAGGAGCAACTGAAGCTTTCTTT. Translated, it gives CATSRDRGTGATEAFF.

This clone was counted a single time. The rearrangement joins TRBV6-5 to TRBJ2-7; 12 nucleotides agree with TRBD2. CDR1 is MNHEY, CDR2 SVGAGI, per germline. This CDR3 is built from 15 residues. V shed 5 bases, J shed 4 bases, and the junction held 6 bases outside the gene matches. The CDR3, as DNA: TGTGCCAGCAGTACCCTAGCGGGAGGGACGTACGAGCAGTACTTC. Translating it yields CASSTLAGGTYEQYF.

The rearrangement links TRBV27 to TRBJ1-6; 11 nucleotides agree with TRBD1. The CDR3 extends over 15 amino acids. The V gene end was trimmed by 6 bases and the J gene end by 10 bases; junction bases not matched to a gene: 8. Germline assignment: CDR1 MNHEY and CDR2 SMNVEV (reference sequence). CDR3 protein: CASRTGQGAGSPLHF. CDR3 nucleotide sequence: TGTGCCAGCAGAACAGGACAGGGGGCAGGGTCACCCCTCCACTTT.

The CDR3: CASSPGITGELFF. The CDR3 coding sequence is TGTGCCAGCAGCCCAGGTATCACCGGGGAGCTGTTTTTT. V usage is TRBV9 and J usage is TRBJ2-2; no clear D gene. The V end lost 4 bases, the J end lost 4 bases, and 8 bases lay between the germline ends. Per the germline V gene, CDR1 is SGDLS and CDR2 is YYNGEE. The CDR3 consists of 13 residues.

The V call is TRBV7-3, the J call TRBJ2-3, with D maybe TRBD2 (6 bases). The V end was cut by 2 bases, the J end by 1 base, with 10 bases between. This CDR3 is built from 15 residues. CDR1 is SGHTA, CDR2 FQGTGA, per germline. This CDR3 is CASSLGGTRTDTQYF. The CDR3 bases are TGTGCCAGCAGCTTAGGGGGGACCCGCACAGATACGCAGTATTTT.

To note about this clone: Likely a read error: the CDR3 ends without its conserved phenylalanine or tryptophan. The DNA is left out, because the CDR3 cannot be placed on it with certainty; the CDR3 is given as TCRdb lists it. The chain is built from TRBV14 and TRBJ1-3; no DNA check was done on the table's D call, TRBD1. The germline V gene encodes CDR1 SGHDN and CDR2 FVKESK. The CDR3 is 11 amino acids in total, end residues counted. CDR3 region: CASSPSFQVPL.

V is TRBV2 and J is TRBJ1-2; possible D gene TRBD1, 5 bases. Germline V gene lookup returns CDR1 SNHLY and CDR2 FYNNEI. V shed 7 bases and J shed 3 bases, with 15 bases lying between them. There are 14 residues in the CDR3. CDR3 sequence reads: CASKRQQNDYGYTF. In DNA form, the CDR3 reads TGTGCCAGCAAAAGACAGCAAAATGACTATGGCTACACCTTC.

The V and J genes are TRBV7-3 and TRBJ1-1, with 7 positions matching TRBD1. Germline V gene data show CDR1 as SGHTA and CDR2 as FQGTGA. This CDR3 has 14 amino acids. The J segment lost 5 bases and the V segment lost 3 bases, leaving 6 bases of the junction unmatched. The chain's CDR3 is CASSLTDRVTEAFF. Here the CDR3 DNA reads TGTGCCAGCAGCTTGACAGACAGGGTGACTGAAGCTTTCTTT.

CDR3 sequence (DNA): TGTGCCAGCAGCAAAGTCTTCTACGAGCAGTACTTC. It yields the protein CASSKVFYEQYF. The gene calls are TRBV21-1 and TRBJ2-7; whether TRBD2, the table's D call, matches the DNA was not checked. TRBV21-1 is given as a pseudogene. The CDR3 consists of 12 residues.

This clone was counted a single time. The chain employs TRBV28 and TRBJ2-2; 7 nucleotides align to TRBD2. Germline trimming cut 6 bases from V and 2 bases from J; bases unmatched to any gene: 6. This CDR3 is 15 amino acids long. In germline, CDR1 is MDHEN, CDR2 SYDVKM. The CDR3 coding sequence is TGTGCCAGCAGAATGGGACTATTAAACACCGGGGAGCTGTTTTTT. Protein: CASRMGLLNTGELFF.

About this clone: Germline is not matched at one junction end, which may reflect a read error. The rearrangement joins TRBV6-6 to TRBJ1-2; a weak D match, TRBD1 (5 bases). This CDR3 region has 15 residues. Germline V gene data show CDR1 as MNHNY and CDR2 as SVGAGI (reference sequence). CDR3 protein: CVSSYSEGPLVGYTF. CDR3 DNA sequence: TGTGTCAGCAGTTACTCGGAGGGGCCCCTGGTGGGCTACACCTTC.

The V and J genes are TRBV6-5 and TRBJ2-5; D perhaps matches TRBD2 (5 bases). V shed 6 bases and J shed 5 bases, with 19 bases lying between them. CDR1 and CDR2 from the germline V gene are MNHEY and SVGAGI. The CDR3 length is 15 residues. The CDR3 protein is CASSQATFTGETQYF. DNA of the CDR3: TGTGCCAGCAGCCAAGCAACCTTCACGGGGGAGACCCAGTACTTC.